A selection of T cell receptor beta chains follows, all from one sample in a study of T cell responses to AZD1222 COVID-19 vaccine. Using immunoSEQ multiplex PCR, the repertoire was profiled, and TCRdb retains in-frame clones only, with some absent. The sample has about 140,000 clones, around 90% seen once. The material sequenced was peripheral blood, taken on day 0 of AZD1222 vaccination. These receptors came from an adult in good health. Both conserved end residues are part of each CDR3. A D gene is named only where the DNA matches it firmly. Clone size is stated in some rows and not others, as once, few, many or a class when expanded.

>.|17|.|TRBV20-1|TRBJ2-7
CSASFYRNYWRRGEQYF
TGCAGTGCTAGTTTTTATCGCAACTACTGGAGAAGGGGCGAGCAGTACTTC
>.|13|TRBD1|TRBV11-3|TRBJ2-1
CASSPTGGDEQFF
TGTGCCAGCAGCCCGACAGGGGGGGATGAGCAGTTCTTC
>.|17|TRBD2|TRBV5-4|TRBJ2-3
CASSDASGTEGPDTQYF
TGTGCCAGCAGCGACGCTAGCGGCACCGAGGGCCCAGATACGCAGTATTTT
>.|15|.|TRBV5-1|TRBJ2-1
CASSPLRVSGDEQFF
TGCGCCAGCAGCCCCCTTCGGGTCTCAGGGGATGAGCAGTTCTTC
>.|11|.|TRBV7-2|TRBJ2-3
CASTLKDTQYF
TGTGCCAGCACCCTAAAGGATACGCAGTATTTT
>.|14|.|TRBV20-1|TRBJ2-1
CSASEGRDYNEQFF
TGCAGTGCTAGTGAAGGGCGGGACTACAATGAGCAGTTCTTC
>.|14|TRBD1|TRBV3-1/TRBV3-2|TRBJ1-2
CASSQIGQGHGYTF
TGTGCCAGCAGCCAGATCGGACAGGGGCATGGCTACACCTTC
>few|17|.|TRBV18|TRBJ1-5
CASSPWELGISNQPQHF
TGTGCCAGCTCACCTTGGGAGTTGGGGATTAGCAATCAGCCCCAGCATTTT
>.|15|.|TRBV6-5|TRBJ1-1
CASSHSPVENTEAFF
TGTGCCAGCAGCCACTCCCCAGTAGAGAACACTGAAGCTTTCTTT
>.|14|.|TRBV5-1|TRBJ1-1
CASSLVKGDTEAFF
TGCGCCAGCAGCTTGGTAAAGGGGGACACTGAAGCTTTCTTT
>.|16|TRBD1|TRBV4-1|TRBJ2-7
CASSQDGWQGDYEQYF
TGCGCCAGCAGCCAAGATGGTTGGCAGGGGGACTACGAGCAGTACTTC
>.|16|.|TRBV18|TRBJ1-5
CASSPAGVNSNQPQHF
TGTGCCAGCTCACCAGCCGGGGTAAATAGCAATCAGCCCCAGCATTTT
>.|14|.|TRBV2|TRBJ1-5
CASSGVGENQPQHF
TGTGCCAGCAGTGGGGTGGGGGAGAATCAGCCCCAGCATTTT